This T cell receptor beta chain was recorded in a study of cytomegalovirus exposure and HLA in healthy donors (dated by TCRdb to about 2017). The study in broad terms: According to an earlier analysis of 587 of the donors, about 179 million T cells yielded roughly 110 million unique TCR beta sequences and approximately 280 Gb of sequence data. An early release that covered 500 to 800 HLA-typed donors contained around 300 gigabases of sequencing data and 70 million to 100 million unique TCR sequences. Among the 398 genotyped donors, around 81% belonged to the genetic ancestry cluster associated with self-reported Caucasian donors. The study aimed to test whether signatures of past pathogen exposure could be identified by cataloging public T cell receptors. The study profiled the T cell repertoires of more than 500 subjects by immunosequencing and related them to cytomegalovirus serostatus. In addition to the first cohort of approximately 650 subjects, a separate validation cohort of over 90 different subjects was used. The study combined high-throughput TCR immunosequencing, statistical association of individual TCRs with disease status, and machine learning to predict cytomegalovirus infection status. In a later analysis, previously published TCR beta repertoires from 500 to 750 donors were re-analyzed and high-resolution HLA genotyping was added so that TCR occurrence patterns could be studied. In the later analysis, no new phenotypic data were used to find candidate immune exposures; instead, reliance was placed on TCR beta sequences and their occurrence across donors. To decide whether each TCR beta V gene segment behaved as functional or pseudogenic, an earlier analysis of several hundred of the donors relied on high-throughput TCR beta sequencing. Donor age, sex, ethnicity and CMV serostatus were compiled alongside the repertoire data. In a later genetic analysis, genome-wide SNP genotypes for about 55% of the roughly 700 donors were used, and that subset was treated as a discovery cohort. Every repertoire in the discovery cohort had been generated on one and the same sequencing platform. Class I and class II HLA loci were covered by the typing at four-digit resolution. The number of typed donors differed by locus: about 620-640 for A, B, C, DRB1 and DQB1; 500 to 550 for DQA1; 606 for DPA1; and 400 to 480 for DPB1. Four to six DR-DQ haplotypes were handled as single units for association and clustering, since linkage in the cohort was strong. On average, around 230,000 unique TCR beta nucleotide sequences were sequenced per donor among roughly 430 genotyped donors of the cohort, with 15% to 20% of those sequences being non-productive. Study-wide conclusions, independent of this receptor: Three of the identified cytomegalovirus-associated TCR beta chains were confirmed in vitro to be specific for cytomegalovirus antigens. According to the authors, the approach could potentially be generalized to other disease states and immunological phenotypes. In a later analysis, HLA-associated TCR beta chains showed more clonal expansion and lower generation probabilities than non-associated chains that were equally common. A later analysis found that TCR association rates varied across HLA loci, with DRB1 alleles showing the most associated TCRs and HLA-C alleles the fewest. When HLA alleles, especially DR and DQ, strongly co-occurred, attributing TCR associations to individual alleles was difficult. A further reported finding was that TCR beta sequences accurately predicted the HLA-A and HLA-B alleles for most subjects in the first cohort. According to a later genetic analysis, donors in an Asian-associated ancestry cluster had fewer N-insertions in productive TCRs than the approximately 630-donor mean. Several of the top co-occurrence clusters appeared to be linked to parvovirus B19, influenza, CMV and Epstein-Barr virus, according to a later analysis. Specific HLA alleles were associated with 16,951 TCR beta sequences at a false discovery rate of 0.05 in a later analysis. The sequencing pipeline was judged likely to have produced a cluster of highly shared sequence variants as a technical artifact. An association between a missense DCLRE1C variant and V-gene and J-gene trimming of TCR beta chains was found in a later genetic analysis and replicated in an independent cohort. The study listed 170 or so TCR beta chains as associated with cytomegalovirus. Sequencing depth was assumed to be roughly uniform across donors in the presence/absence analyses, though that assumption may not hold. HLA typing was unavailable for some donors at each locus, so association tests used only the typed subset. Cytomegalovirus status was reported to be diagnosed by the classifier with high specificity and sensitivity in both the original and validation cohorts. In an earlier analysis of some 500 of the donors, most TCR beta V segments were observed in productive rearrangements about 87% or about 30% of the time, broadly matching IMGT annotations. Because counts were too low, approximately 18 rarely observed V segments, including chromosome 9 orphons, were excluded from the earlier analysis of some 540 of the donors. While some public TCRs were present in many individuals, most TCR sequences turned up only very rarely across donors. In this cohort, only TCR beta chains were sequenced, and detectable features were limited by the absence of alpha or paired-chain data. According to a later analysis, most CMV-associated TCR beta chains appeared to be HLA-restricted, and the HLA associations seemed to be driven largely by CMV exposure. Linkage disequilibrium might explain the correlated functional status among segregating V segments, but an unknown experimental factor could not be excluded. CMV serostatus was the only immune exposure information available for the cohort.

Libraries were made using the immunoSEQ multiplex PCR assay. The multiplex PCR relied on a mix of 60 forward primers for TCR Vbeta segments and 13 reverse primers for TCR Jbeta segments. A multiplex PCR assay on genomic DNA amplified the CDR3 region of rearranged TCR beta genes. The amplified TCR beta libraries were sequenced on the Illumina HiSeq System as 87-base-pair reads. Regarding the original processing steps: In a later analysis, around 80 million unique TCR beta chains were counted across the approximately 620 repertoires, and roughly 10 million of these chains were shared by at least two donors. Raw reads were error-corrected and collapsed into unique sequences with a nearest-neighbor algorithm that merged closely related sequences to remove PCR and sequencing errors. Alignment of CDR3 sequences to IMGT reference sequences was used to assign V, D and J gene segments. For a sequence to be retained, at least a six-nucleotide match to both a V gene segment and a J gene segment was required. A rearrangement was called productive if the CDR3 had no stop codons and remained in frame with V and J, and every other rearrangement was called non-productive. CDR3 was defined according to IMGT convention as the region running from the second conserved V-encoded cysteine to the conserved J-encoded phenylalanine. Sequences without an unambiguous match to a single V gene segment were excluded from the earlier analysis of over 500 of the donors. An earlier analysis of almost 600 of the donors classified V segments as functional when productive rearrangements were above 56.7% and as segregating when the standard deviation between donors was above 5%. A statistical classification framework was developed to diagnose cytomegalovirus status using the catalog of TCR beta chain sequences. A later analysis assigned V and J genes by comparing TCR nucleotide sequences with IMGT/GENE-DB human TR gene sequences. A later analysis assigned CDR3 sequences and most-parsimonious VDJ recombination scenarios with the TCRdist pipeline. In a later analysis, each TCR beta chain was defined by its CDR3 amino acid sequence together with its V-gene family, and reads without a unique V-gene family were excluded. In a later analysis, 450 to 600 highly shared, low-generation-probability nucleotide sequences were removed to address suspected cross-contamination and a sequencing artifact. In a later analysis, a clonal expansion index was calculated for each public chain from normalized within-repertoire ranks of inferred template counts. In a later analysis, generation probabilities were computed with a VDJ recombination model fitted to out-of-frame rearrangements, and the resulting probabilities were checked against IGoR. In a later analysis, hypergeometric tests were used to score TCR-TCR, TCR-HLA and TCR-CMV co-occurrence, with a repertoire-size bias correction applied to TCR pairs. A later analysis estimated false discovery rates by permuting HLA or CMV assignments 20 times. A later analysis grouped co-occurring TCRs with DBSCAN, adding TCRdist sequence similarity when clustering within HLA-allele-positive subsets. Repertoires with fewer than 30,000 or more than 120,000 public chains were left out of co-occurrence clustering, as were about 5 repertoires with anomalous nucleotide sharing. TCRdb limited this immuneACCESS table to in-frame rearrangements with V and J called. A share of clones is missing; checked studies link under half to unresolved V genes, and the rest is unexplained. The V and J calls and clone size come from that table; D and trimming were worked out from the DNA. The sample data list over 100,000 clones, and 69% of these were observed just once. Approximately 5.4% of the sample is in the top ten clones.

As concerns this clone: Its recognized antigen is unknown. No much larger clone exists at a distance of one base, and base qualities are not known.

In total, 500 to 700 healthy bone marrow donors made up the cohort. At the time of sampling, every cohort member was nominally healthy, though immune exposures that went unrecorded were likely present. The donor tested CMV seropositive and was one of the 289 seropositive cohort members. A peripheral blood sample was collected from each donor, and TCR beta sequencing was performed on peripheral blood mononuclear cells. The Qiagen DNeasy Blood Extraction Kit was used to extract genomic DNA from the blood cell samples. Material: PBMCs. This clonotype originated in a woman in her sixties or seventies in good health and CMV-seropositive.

Here is the DNA: TGTGCCAGCAGCCTCCGGGACAGGGGTGACACCGGGGAGCTGTTTTTT. This gives the protein CASSLRDRGDTGELFF. Recombination linked TRBV5-8 to TRBJ2-2; 10 middle bases align to TRBD1. From the germline V gene, CDR1 is SGHTS and CDR2 is YDEGEE. The CDR3 covers 16 residues, taking in both the cysteine and the phenylalanine. Solely the CDR3 DNA is kept, with 48 bases framed from the first base. V is trimmed back by 4 bases and J by 3 bases, and the junction contains 6 bases that no gene match accounts for.